This TCR beta chain was identified during a study of T cell responses to AZD1222 COVID-19 vaccine. Data came from immunoSEQ multiplex PCR; TCRdb stores just in-frame clones and leaves some out. The sample holds 100,000 to 150,000 clones, about nine tenths seen once. The CDR3 loop spans 18 amino acids. The trim removed 2 bases at V and 6 bases at J, leaving 11 bases unmatched. Germline V lookup: CDR1 MNHEY, CDR2 SMNVEV (reference sequence). The chain is built from TRBV27 and TRBJ2-1; TRBD2 aligns across 12 bases. The material was peripheral blood, obtained 28 days after the second AZD1222 dose. The receptor was derived from an adult who received the AZD1222 COVID-19 vaccine. The chain's CDR3 is CASSLTSVGLAGINEQFF. CDR3 coding DNA: TGTGCCAGCAGTTTAACGTCGGTCGGACTAGCGGGAATCAATGAGCAGTTCTTC.